These 9 T cell receptor beta chains came from one sample sequenced in a study of Ad26.COV2.S vaccination and SARS-CoV-2 variants. The treatment here: around 19 received Ad26.COV2.S at low or high dose, single or two shots; 5 received placebo; per-sample allocation not given. Sampling occurred on day 63 after the first vaccine or placebo injection. TCRdb keeps only in-frame clones here, not all; method: immunoSEQ multiplex PCR. The sample lists about 350,000 clones; approximately 86% were seen once. Here the sequenced sample was peripheral blood, taken in a trial of Ad26.COV2.S vaccine versus placebo. These receptor sequences come from a person between 18 and 65 years old who received the Ad26.COV2.S COVID-19 vaccine or a placebo.

This chain joins TRBV3-1 (or the pseudogene TRBV3-2) and TRBJ2-7, with D possibly matching TRBD1 (5 bases). Germline V CDR1 and CDR2: LGHDT, YNNKEL (reference sequence). The CDR3 has 15 residues. Trimming cost V 2 bases and J 4 bases, with 15 bases left between them. In DNA form, the CDR3 reads TGTGCCAGCAGCCAAAGGGGCGGACGGAAGTACGAGCAGTACTTC. This translates into CASSQRGGRKYEQYF.

The rearrangement uses TRBV28 and TRBJ1-4, with 7 bases that match TRBD1. Trimming at V came to 5 bases and at J to 0 bases, leaving 6 bases not matched to a gene. The CDR3 spans 16 residues. Germline values: CDR1 MDHEN, CDR2 SYDVKM. DNA for the CDR3: TGTGCCAGCAGTGTCCCGGGACAGACAACTAATGAAAAACTGTTTTTT. Its protein product is CASSVPGQTTNEKLFF.

CDR3 residues: CASRLAGGADEQFF. The DNA for the CDR3 is TGTGCCAGCAGACTAGCGGGAGGGGCGGATGAGCAGTTCTTC. The V call is TRBV3-1 (or the pseudogene TRBV3-2), the J call TRBJ2-1; TRBD2 aligns across 13 bases. Germline V gene data show CDR1 as LGHDT and CDR2 as YNNKEL (reference sequence). The CDR3 is 14 residues long. V shed 6 bases, J shed 8 bases, and the junction held 4 bases outside the gene matches.

The chain carries TRBV15 and TRBJ2-1; 14 nucleotides agree with TRBD2. Unmatched junction bases numbered 9, after V lost 3 bases and J lost 11 bases. The CDR3 totals 16 residues. CDR1 is LNHNV and CDR2 is YYDKDF in the germline V gene (reference sequence). CDR3 loop: CATSSPGLAGASKQFF. CDR3 nucleotide sequence: TGTGCCACCAGCAGCCCGGGACTAGCGGGGGCAAGTAAGCAGTTCTTC.

The rearrangement links TRBV27 to TRBJ2-7; TRBD1 aligns across 8 bases. Unmatched junction bases numbered 3, after V lost 2 bases and J lost 0 bases. The CDR3 runs to 15 residues. Germline-derived CDR1 and CDR2 are MNHEY and SMNVEV (reference sequence). CDR3 in amino acids: CASSLVQGVSYEQYF. In nucleotides, the CDR3 is TGTGCCAGCAGTTTAGTACAGGGGGTCTCCTACGAGCAGTACTTC.

This clone has just one count. The V gene is TRBV11-3, the J gene TRBJ2-7; the match to TRBD1 covers 7 bases. The CDR3 runs 16 residues. The germline gives CDR1 SGHNT, CDR2 YENEEA. V shed 1 base, J shed 5 bases, and the junction held 11 bases outside the gene matches. This chain's CDR3 is CASSLAGGSGGDEQYF. The CDR3 nucleotides are TGTGCCAGCAGCTTAGCGGGCGGTTCAGGGGGAGACGAGCAGTACTTC. Using reference TRBV11-3 and TRBJ2-7 for the parts outside the CDR3, the full variable domain is EAGVVQSPRYKIIEKKQPVAFWCNPISGHNTLYWYLQNLGQGPELLIRYENEEAVDDSQLPKDRFSAERLKGVDSTLKIQPAELGDSAVYLCASSLAGGSGGDEQYFGPGTRLTVT.

V gene TRBV7-8 combines with J gene TRBJ2-7, with 7 bases lining up with TRBD1. The CDR3 totals 16 residues. The V gene's germline CDR1 is SGHVS and CDR2 FQNEAQ. Trimming removed 6 bases from V and 2 bases from J; junction bases left unmatched: 13. The CDR3 reads CASSAKPGQSAYEQYF. In DNA, the CDR3 is TGTGCCAGCAGTGCCAAACCGGGACAGTCCGCCTACGAGCAGTACTTC.

The V call is TRBV4-1, the J call TRBJ2-5; D is unclear. The V gene lost 0 bases and the J gene lost 0 bases, with 14 bases spanning the gap. Looked up from germline, CDR1 is MGHRA and CDR2 is YSYEKL. This CDR3 contains 17 residues. The CDR3 loop reads CASSQDRVGRHQETQYF. The DNA for the CDR3 is TGCGCCAGCAGCCAAGATAGGGTCGGAAGGCACCAAGAGACCCAGTACTTC.

V gene TRBV11-3 combines with J gene TRBJ1-1; TRBD1 is a possible D gene (6 bases). Looked up from germline, CDR1 is SGHNT and CDR2 is YENEEA. V lost 3 bases to trimming and J lost 6 bases, with 11 bases between them. The CDR3 loop spans 13 amino acids. The CDR3 is CASSFRKGAEAFF. DNA for the CDR3: TGTGCCAGCAGCTTTAGAAAGGGGGCTGAAGCTTTCTTT.